This T cell receptor (beta chain) was identified during a study of GPR56 and killer-like receptors on CD4 memory cells (dated by TCRdb to the late 2010s). With regard to the full study: It was proposed in the study that human CD4+ memory T-cell differentiation and cytokine production potential are marked by progressive acquisition of KLRB1, KLRG1, GPR56 and then KLRF1. The study described its healthy blood donors as age-matched to the liver disease patients, who had a median age of approximately 67 years. Broad study findings and their caveats: The authors took the finding that clones dominating late populations 4 and 5 were also present in early populations 1 and 2 as evidence for linear differentiation. Diversity and similarity analyses were restricted to the 100 most expanded clones per population rather than full repertoires. Clonal frequency started low in the marker-negative population and rose progressively along the proposed pathway, while TCRbeta diversity decreased accordingly. TCR repertoires overlapped especially between the late populations 4 and 5, and partly population 3.

From the cysteine through the phenylalanine, the CDR3 covers 14 amino acids. No DNA sequence was recorded. Concerning this clonotype itself: The clone's antigen remains unknown.

Five KLR/GPR56-defined CD4+ populations were enriched by fluorescence-activated cell sorting before TCRbeta sequencing. TCRbeta repertoires of five CD4+ T-cell subsets defined by KLRB1, KLRG1, GPR56 and KLRF1 expression were sequenced to test a linear memory differentiation pathway. TCR-sequenced cells came from peripheral blood of healthy control individuals, reported as five donors in the TCRbeta analysis figure. Heparinized peripheral blood was collected and all samples were processed within one hour of retrieval. To isolate peripheral blood mononuclear cells, blood was diluted 1:2 in PBS and put through Biocoll density gradient centrifugation at room temperature. CD4+ T cells were enriched from freshly isolated PBMCs by magnetic sorting with anti-CD4 MicroBeads before flow sorting. A BD FACSAria II was used to sort CD4+ T cells, enriched from the PBMCs of healthy donors, according to marker expression. Surface staining used anti-KLRB1 clone 191B8, anti-KLRF1 clone 4A4.D10 and anti-KLRG1 clone REA261 antibodies from Miltenyi Biotec.

TCRdb shows the sequencer as Illumina HiSeq 2500. Sequencing libraries were built by amplifying the recombined TCRbeta locus with a previously published PCR protocol. Under the source paper's analysis protocol: Any read whose average quality score fell below 30 was discarded, and IMSEQ was used to process the reads that remained. Each clonotype was defined by the combination of Vbeta gene, Jbeta gene and CDR3 amino acid sequence. To quantify how much the repertoires of different populations overlapped, the Morisita-Horn index was computed on the top 100 expanded clones. Clonal diversity was assessed with Rényi diversity profiles calculated on the top 100 expanded clones. TCRdb reprocessed the reads, and each CDR3 protein sequence is entered once, without DNA. The V and J calls were determined by TCRdb, not by the authors. This sample's table lists around 2,000 distinct CDR3 sequences. Approximately 3.7% of the sample goes to the ten largest clones.

The receptor was derived from a human donor in good health. The sequencing input was memory CD4+ T cells from blood. The chain is encoded by TRBV12-3 or TRBV12-4 joined to TRBJ2-4; TCRdb selects TRBD1, and the lack of DNA leaves this call unchecked. The CDR3 is CASSSGTLGNIQYF.